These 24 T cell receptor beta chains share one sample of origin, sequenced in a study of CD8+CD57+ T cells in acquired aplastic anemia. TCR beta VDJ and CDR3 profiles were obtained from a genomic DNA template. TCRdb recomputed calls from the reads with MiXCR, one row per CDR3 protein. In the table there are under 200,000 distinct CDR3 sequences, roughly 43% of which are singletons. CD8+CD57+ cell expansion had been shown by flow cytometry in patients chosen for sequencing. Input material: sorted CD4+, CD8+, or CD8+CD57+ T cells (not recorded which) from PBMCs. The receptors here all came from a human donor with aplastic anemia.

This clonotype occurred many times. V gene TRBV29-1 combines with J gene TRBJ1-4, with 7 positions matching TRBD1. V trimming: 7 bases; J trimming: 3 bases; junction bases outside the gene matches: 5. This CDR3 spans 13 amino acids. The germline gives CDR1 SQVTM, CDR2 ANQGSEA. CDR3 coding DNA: TGCAGCGCCGGGGACAGTTCTAATGAAAAACTGTTTTTT. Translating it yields CSAGDSSNEKLFF.

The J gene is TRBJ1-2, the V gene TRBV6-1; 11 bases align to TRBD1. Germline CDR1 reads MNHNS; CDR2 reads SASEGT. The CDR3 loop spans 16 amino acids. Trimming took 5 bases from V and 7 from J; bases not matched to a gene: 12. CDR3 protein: CASSPGQGATPGGYTF. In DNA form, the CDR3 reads TGTGCCAGCAGTCCCGGACAGGGGGCGACGCCAGGTGGCTACACCTTC.

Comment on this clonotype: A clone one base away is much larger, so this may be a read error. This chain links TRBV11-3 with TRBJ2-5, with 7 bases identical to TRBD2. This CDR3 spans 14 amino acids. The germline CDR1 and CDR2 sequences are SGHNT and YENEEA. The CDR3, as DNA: TGTGCCAGCAGCCCGGGGGGAGTCCAAGAGACCCGGTACTTC. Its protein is CASSPGGVQETRYF.

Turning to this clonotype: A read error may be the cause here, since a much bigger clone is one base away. Here the CDR3 DNA reads TGCGCCAGCATCCCCGCCCTAGCGGCTACAGATGCGCAGTATTTT. This codes for CASIPALAATDAQYF. The chain couples TRBV5-1 to TRBJ2-3, with TRBD2 matching 7 bases. This CDR3 has 15 residues. The germline V gene encodes CDR1 SGHRS and CDR2 YFSETQ. The full variable domain, with the rest looked up from reference TRBV5-1 and TRBJ2-3, is KAGVTQTPRYLIKTRGQQVTLSCSPISGHRSVSWYQQTPGQGLQFLFEYFSETQRNKGNFPGRFSGRQFSNSRSEMNVSTLELGDSALYLCASIPALAATDAQYFGPGTRLTVL.

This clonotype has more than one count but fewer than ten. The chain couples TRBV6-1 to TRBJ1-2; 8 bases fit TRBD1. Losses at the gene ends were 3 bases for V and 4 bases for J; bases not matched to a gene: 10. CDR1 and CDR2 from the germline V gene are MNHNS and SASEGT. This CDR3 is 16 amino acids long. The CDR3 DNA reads TGTGCCAGCAGTGATCAGGGGGCTGGTTCGGGCTATGGCTACACCTTC. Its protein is CASSDQGAGSGYGYTF.

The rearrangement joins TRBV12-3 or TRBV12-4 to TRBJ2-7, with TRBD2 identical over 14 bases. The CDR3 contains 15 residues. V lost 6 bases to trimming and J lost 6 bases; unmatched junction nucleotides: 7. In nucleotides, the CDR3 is TGTGCCAGCAGGGAGGGACTAGCGGGAGCTTTCGAGCAGTACTTC. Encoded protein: CASREGLAGAFEQYF.

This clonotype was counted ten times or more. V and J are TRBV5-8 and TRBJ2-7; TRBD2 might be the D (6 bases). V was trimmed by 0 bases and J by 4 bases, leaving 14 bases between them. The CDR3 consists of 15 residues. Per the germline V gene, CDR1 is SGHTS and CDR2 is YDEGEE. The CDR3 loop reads CASSLDGRGIYEQYF. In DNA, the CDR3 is TGTGCCAGCAGCTTGGACGGACGGGGGATATACGAGCAGTACTTC. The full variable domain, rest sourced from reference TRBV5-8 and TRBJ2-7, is EAGVTQSPTHLIKTRGQQATLRCSPISGHTSVYWYQQALGLGLQFLLWYDEGEERNRGNFPPRFSGRQFPNYSSELNVNALELEDSALYLCASSLDGRGIYEQYFGPGTRLTVT.

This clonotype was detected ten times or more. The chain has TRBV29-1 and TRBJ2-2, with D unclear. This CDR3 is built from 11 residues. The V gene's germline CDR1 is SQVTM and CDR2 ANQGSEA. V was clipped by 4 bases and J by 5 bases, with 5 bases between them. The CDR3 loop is CSVARTGELFF. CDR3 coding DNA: TGCAGCGTTGCGAGAACCGGGGAGCTGTTTTTT.

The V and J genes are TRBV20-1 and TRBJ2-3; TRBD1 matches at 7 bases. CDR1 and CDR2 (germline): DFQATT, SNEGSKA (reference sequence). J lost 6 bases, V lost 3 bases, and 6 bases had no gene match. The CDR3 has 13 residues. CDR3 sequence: CSASLLQGDTQYF. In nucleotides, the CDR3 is TGCAGTGCTAGCCTCCTACAGGGGGATACGCAGTATTTT.

The CDR3 DNA reads TGTGCCAGCAGCTCAGATCTAAGTCATGAGCAGTTCTTC. Translating gives CASSSDLSHEQFF. This sequence joins TRBV7-6 and TRBJ2-1; no clear D gene. Germline CDR1 and CDR2: SGHVS and FNYEAQ. The ends were cut back, 4 bases at V and 8 bases at J, with 12 bases in the middle. The CDR3 is made up of 13 amino acids.

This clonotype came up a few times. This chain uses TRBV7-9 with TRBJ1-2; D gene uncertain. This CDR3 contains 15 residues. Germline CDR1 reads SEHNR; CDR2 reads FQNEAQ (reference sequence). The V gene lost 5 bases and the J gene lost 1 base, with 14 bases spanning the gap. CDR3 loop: CASSPQANYNYGYTF. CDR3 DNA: TGTGCCAGCAGCCCGCAGGCGAACTATAACTATGGCTACACCTTC.

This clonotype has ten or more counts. In DNA, the CDR3 is TGTGCCAGCAGCCCTGAGGGGGGATCACGAGGCTACACCTTC. Translated: CASSPEGGSRGYTF. This chain links TRBV5-5 with TRBJ1-2, with D possibly matching TRBD1 (6 bases). The germline gives CDR1 SGHKS, CDR2 YYEKEE (reference sequence). The CDR3 totals 14 residues. V shed 4 bases and J shed 8 bases, with 18 bases lying between them.

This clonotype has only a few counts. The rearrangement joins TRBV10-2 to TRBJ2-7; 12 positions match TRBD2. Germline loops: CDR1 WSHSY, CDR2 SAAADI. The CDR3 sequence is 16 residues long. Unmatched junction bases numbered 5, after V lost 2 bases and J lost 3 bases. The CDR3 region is CASSELAGGPVYEQYF. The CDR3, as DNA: TGCGCCAGCAGTGAGCTAGCGGGGGGGCCTGTCTACGAGCAGTACTTC.

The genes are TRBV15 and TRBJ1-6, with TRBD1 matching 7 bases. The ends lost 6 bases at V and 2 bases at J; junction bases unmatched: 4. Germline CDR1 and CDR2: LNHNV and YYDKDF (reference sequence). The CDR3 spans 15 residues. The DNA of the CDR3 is TGTGCCACCAGACGGGACAGAGCCTATAATTCACCCCTCCACTTT. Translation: CATRRDRAYNSPLHF.

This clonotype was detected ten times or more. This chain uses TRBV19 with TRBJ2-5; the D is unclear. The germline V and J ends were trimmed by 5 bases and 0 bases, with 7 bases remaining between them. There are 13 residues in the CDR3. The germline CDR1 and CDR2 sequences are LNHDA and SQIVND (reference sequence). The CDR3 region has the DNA TGTGCCAGTAGTCCCGAGTACCAAGAGACCCAGTACTTC. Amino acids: CASSPEYQETQYF.

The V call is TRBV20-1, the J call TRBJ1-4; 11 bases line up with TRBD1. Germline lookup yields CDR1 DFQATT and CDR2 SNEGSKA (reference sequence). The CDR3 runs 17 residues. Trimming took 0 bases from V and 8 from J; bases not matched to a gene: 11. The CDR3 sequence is CSARDPRTGGAGEKLFF. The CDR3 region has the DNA TGCAGTGCTAGAGATCCTCGGACAGGGGGCGCTGGGGAAAAACTGTTTTTT.

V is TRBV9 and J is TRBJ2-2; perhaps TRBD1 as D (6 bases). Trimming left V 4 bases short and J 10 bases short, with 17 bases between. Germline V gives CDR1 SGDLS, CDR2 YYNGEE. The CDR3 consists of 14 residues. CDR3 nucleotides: TGTGCCAGCAGCATTACGGGGACAAGCACGGAGCTGTTTTTT. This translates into CASSITGTSTELFF.

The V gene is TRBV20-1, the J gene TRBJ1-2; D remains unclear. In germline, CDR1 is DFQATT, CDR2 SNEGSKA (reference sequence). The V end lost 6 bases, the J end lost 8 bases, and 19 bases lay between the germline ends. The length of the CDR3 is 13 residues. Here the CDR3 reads CSARSQTDEGYTF. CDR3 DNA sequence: TGCAGTGCGAGATCTCAAACAGATGAGGGCTACACCTTC.

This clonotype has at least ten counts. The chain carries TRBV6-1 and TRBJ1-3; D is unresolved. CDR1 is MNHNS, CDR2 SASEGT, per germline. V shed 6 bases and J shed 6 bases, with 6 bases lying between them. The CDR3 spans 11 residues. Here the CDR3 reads CASSQLNTIYF. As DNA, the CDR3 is TGTGCCAGCAGCCAGTTAAACACCATATATTTT.

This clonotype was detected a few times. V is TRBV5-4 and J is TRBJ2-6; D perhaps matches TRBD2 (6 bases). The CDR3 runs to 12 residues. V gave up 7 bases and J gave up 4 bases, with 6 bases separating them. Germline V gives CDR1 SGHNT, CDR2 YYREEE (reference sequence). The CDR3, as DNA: TGTGCCAGCGGGGGGGGGGCCAACGTCCTGACTTTC. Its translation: CASGGGANVLTF.

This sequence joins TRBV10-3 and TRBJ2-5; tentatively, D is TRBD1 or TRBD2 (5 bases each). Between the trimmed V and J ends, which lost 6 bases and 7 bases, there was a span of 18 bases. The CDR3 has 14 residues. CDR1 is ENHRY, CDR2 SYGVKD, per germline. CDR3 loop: CAIRGDLGGGTQYF. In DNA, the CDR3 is TGTGCCATCAGGGGGGACCTGGGCGGCGGGACCCAGTACTTC.

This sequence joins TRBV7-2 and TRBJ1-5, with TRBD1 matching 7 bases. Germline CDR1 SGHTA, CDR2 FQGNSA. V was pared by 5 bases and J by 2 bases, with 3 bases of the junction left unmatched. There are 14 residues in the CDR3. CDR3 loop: CASSGGGRNQPQHF. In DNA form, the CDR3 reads TGTGCCAGCAGCGGAGGGGGCCGCAATCAGCCCCAGCATTTT.

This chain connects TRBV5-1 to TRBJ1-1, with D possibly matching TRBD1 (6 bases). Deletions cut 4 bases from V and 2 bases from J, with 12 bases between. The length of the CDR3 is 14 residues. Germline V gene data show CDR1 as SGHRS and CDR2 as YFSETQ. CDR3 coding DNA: TGCGCCAGCAGCATACAGGGATATAACACTGAAGCTTTCTTT. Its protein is CASSIQGYNTEAFF.

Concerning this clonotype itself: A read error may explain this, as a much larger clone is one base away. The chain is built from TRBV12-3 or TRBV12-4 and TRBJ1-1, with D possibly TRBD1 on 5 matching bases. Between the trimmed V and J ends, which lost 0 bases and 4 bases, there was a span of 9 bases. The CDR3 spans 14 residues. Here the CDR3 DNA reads TGTGCCAGCAGTTTAGCGGGACGGGGCACTGAAGCTTTCTTT. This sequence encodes CASSLAGRGTEAFF.